This T cell receptor beta chain was found in a study of T cell responses to AZD1222 COVID-19 vaccine. General study findings and limits: Spike-spanning, vaccine-associated CD4 TCRs were dominant at 160-218 and 743-854. Variant regions that are unmutated are reportedly the target of nearly half of spike-specific TCRs.

This CDR3 region has 16 residues. CDR1 LNHNV and CDR2 YYDKDF come from the germline V gene (reference sequence). Trimming stripped 0 bases from V and 1 base from J, with 10 bases between. Sequencing used immunoSEQ multiplex PCR; TCRdb keeps in-frame clones, though not all of them. The table lists approximately 180,000 clones, about 92% of them singletons, with 2.5% to 3% in the top ten. In its sample, this clone was seen many times. The antigen is undetermined. V gene TRBV15 combines with J gene TRBJ2-1; D unclear. Sequenced material: peripheral blood, taken on day 0 of AZD1222 vaccination. This TCR derives from an adult in good health. CDR3 nucleotides: TGTGCCACCAGCAGAGATCTGTTCCAGTCCTACAATGAGCAGTTCTTC. This translates into CATSRDLFQSYNEQFF.